The 10 T cell receptor beta chains presented below share a single source sample, sequenced in a study of CD8 T cells in Susac syndrome. cDNA came from roughly 0.53 to 1 ug RNA primed by random hexamers. TCRdb called the immunoSEQ multiplex PCR reads again in MiXCR, with one record for every CDR3 protein. The table has around 190,000 distinct CDR3 sequences, roughly 95% seen once. Specimen: CD4+ T cells from PBMCs. These receptors all come from a human donor in good health.

The chain uses TRBV3-1 and TRBJ1-5; 7 positions agree with TRBD1. The germline V gene has CDR1 LGHDT and CDR2 YNNKEL (reference sequence). The V segment lost 1 base and the J segment 6 bases; nucleotides outside the gene matches: 9. The length of the CDR3 is 16 residues. The CDR3: CASSQGVGGLSQPQHF. Written as DNA, the CDR3 is TGTGCCAGCAGCCAAGGGGTAGGGGGCTTGAGTCAGCCCCAGCATTTT. The full variable domain, its missing parts supplied by reference TRBV3-1 and TRBJ1-5, is DTAVSQTPKYLVTQMGNDKSIKCEQNLGHDTMYWYKQDSKKFLKIMFSYNNKELIINETVPNRFSPKSPDKAHLNLHINSLELGDSAVYFCASSQGVGGLSQPQHFGDGTRLSIL.

The chain joins TRBV7-2 to TRBJ2-4; D may be TRBD1 or TRBD2 (7 bases each). This CDR3 is built from 13 residues. CDR1 and CDR2 from the germline V gene are SGHTA and FQGNSA. V lost 4 bases, J lost 8 bases, and 12 bases lay in between. In DNA, the CDR3 is TGTGCCAGCAGCTCCCAGGGGGGGGACATTCAGTACTTC. Translation: CASSSQGGDIQYF.

V usage is TRBV7-9 and J usage is TRBJ1-3; D is undetermined. Between the trimmed V and J ends, which lost 3 bases and 7 bases, there was a span of 13 bases. The CDR3 runs 14 residues. Looked up from germline, CDR1 is SEHNR and CDR2 is FQNEAQ (reference sequence). CDR3 sequence: CASSFNPPRNTIYF. The CDR3, as DNA: TGTGCCAGCAGCTTTAACCCTCCTAGGAACACCATATATTTT.

The J gene is TRBJ2-1, the V gene TRBV30; D remains unclear. The CDR3 covers 11 residues. The V gene's germline CDR1 is GTSNPN and CDR2 SVGIG (reference sequence). V was shortened by 1 base and J by 8 bases, with 6 bases between the two germline ends. This CDR3 reads CAWSDYYEQFF. The DNA of the CDR3 is TGTGCCTGGAGTGATTACTATGAGCAGTTCTTC. Drawing the rest from reference TRBV30 and TRBJ2-1, the complete variable domain is SQTIHQWPATLVQPVGSPLSLECTVEGTSNPNLYWYRQAAGRGLQLLFYSVGIGQISSEVPQNLSASRPQDRQFILSSKKLLLSDSGFYLCAWSDYYEQFFGPGTRLTVL.

The chain combines TRBV20-1 with TRBJ2-7; perhaps TRBD1 as D (5 bases). There are 11 residues in the CDR3. V lost 2 bases and J lost 5, with 7 bases in between. CDR1 is DFQATT, CDR2 SNEGSKA, per germline (reference sequence). The DNA for the CDR3 is TGCAGTGCTAGAAAGACAGACGAGCAGTACTTC. Amino acid sequence: CSARKTDEQYF.

The J gene is TRBJ2-5, the V gene TRBV7-9; D assignment may be TRBD1 or TRBD2 (6 bases each). Trimming took 5 bases from V and 5 from J, leaving 18 bases between them. CDR3 length equals 15 residues. The germline CDR1 and CDR2 sequences are SEHNR and FQNEAQ (reference sequence). As DNA, the CDR3 is TGTGCCAGCAGCCTGGGCCGGGGGCCCAGGGAGACCCAGTACTTC. It encodes CASSLGRGPRETQYF.

This sequence joins TRBV30 and TRBJ2-4, with TRBD2 matching 9 bases. Germline V lookup: CDR1 GTSNPN, CDR2 SVGIG (reference sequence). V dropped 2 bases and J dropped 2; count of bases not matched to a gene: 7. CDR3 length: 16 residues. In nucleotides, the CDR3 is TGTGCCTGGAGTACCACCGCGGGAGGGCCCAAAAACATTCAGTACTTC. It encodes CAWSTTAGGPKNIQYF.

The rearrangement links TRBV21-1 to TRBJ2-1; the D call in the table, TRBD1, was not verified against the DNA. TRBV21-1 is a pseudogene locus. This CDR3 has 14 residues. The CDR3 region is CASSPGRLYNEQFF. For the CDR3, the DNA is TGTGCCAGCAGTCCGGGACGGCTTTACAATGAGCAGTTCTTC.

In its sample, this clonotype was seen once. V and J are TRBV6-2 or TRBV6-3 and TRBJ2-7; 8 nucleotides line up with TRBD1. V gave up 4 bases and J gave up 1 base; unmatched junction bases: 6. This CDR3 region has 15 residues. CDR1 is MNHEY and CDR2 is SVGEGT in the germline V gene. The CDR3 region has the DNA TGTGCCAGCAGTTTCACAGGGGGAAGGTCCTACGAGCAGTACTTC. Protein sequence: CASSFTGGRSYEQYF.

The rearrangement links TRBV6-2 or TRBV6-3 to TRBJ2-1, with 8 bases matching TRBD2. From germline, CDR1 is MNHEY and CDR2 SVGEGT. The CDR3 sequence is 17 residues long. Trimming cost V 2 bases and J 6 bases; bases outside gene matches: 12. The CDR3 protein is CASSYRIAGTASNEQFF. Here the CDR3 DNA reads TGTGCCAGCAGTTACCGTATAGCGGGAACTGCGAGCAATGAGCAGTTCTTC.